A single TCR beta chain is shown here with its context. The data derive from a study of blood T cell repertoires in COVID-19. Background on the study: Collection of acute and convalescent COVID-19 samples took place in the United States, Italy and Spain. T cells, B-cell-depleted T cells, or PBMCs supplied cDNA or gDNA.

This CDR3 contains 18 residues. The germline gives CDR1 SGHDT, CDR2 YYEEEE. With 4 bases removed from V and 4 bases from J, the gap between germline ends came to 21 bases. The authors' processing: Nucleated cell number was recorded as an estimate derived from reference gene primer amplification. The data were produced by immunoSEQ multiplex PCR, yet TCRdb's version contains in-frame clones alone and is incomplete. V and J calls and clone size are as listed in that table; D and trimming were resolved from the DNA. The table lists 150,000 to 200,000 clones, roughly 85% of them singletons. The receptor was derived from a woman aged 25 to 39 with acute or convalescent COVID-19. The sequenced sample consisted of peripheral blood. J is TRBJ1-6 and V is TRBV5-6; D gene ambiguous. The DNA of the CDR3 is TGTGCCAGCAGCCGGACCACTTGGACGGAGGAATATAATTCACCCCTCCACTTT. It yields the protein CASSRTTWTEEYNSPLHF.